A selection of T cell receptor beta chains follows, all from one sample in a study of blood T cells in healthy people across ages. Each CDR3 protein is one row after TCRdb ran MiXCR on the 5' RACE reads. Of about 1,600,000 distinct CDR3 sequences in the sample, around 39% were seen once. Source material: blood. The source of these receptors is a woman aged 18-29 years in good health. The conserved cysteine and the conserved F or W are not part of the CDR3 here. Fields, in order: V gene, J gene, CDR3 protein.

V: TRBV5-6; J: TRBJ2-7; CDR3: ASSPWDNPYEQY
V: TRBV2; J: TRBJ1-2; CDR3: ASSETGTGNGYT
V: TRBV5-1; J: TRBJ2-5; CDR3: ASSRGAGQGETQY
V: TRBV7-2; J: TRBJ2-3; CDR3: ASSSSGGAGDTQY
V: TRBV5-1; J: -; CDR3: ASSLVLAGSYNEQY
V: TRBV6-4; J: TRBJ2-1; CDR3: ASSDAGSVREQF
V: TRBV6-5; J: TRBJ1-1; CDR3: ASIKHGNTEAF
V: TRBV28; J: TRBJ2-3; CDR3: ASSWPSGGFTDTQY
V: TRBV6-5; J: TRBJ2-1; CDR3: ASSSTGGGKGEQF
V: TRBV7-8; J: -; CDR3: ASSLASLAGGRETQY
V: TRBV15; J: TRBJ1-1; CDR3: ATSAAENTEAF
V: TRBV28; J: TRBJ1-2; CDR3: ASSFQGFNYGYT
V: TRBV5-1; J: TRBJ2-1; CDR3: ASEPSETGRGYSSYNEQF
V: TRBV5-1; J: TRBJ2-3; CDR3: ASSLGGLAGADTQY
V: TRBV24-1; J: TRBJ1-2; CDR3: ATSDLSGDSTDGYT
V: TRBV12-3/TRBV12-4; J: TRBJ1-2; CDR3: ASSRGGVANYGYT
V: TRBV20-1; J: TRBJ2-7; CDR3: SAYSRSDSSYEQY
V: TRBV5-6; J: TRBJ2-1; CDR3: ASSRASGQGDGNEQF
V: TRBV30; J: TRBJ1-2; CDR3: AWSVQGAKYGYT
V: TRBV10-3; J: TRBJ2-1; CDR3: AIRGGEGEPEQF